The 14 T cell receptor beta chains listed next were all sequenced from one sample in a study of blood T cell repertoires in COVID-19. Generated by immunoSEQ multiplex PCR, the TCRdb table keeps only in-frame clones and is missing some. The sample yields under 20,000 clones, approximately 91% seen once. Sequenced material: peripheral blood. These receptors were obtained from a human donor in a cohort sampled during active COVID-19.

This chain joins TRBV10-3 and TRBJ2-7, with TRBD1 identical over 10 bases. The CDR3 runs to 13 residues. Trimming cost V 4 bases and J 5 bases; bases outside gene matches: 2. Germline-derived CDR1 and CDR2 are ENHRY and SYGVKD. Here the CDR3 DNA reads TGTGCCATCAGTGGGGACAGGGGAGACGAGCAGTACTTC. It is translated as CAISGDRGDEQYF.

The chain's CDR3 is CASSVGGSGANVLTF. As DNA, the CDR3 is TGTGCCAGCAGCGTAGGCGGCTCTGGGGCCAACGTCCTGACTTTC. V is TRBV9 and J is TRBJ2-6; D is ambiguous. CDR3 length equals 15 residues. Germline-derived CDR1 and CDR2 are SGDLS and YYNGEE. The ends were cut back, 0 bases at V and 0 bases at J, with 4 bases in the middle.

The chain is built from TRBV2 and TRBJ1-6, with D perhaps TRBD1 (5 bases). Trimming stripped 6 bases from V and 8 bases from J, with 11 bases between. Germline V lookup: CDR1 SNHLY, CDR2 FYNNEI. The CDR3 length is 13 residues. The CDR3 reads CASRGQEDSPLHF. The CDR3 bases are TGTGCCAGCAGGGGGCAGGAAGATTCACCCCTCCACTTT. Full variable domain (remainder filled in from reference TRBV2 and TRBJ1-6): EPEVTQTPSHQVTQMGQEVILRCVPISNHLYFYWYRQILGQKVEFLVSFYNNEISEKSEIFDDQFSVERPDGSNFTLKIRSTKLEDSAMYFCASRGQEDSPLHFGNGTRLTVT.

The rearrangement uses TRBV9 and TRBJ2-2; 7 bases agree with TRBD1. The CDR3 runs to 16 residues. The ends lost 4 bases at V and 5 bases at J; junction bases unmatched: 11. Germline CDR1 reads SGDLS; CDR2 reads YYNGEE. As DNA, the CDR3 is TGTGCCAGCAGCTCCCGTTTAGGCAGGGGGACCGGGGAGCTGTTTTTT. Translation: CASSSRLGRGTGELFF.

The chain has TRBV7-9 and TRBJ2-7; the match to TRBD2 covers 8 bases. Per germline, CDR1 SEHNR and CDR2 FQNEAQ (reference sequence). The CDR3 is made up of 13 amino acids. V shed 5 bases, J shed 6 bases, and the junction held 6 bases outside the gene matches. CDR3 in amino acids: CASSVSGTSEQYF. CDR3 bases: TGTGCCAGCAGCGTATCCGGGACTAGCGAGCAGTACTTC.

CDR3 region: CATSRGRENTGELFF. The DNA for the CDR3 is TGTGCCACCAGCAGAGGGCGGGAGAACACCGGGGAGCTGTTTTTT. This rearrangement joins TRBV15 to TRBJ2-2; TRBD2 is a possible D gene (6 bases). V was cut by 1 base and J by 1 base, with 7 bases left in between. This CDR3 is 15 amino acids long. Germline-derived CDR1 and CDR2 are LNHNV and YYDKDF (reference sequence).

The chain employs TRBV9 and TRBJ2-1, with 7 bases matching TRBD2. Germline CDR1 and CDR2: SGDLS and YYNGEE. CDR3 length: 17 residues. Trimming took 0 bases from V and 7 from J; bases not matched to a gene: 13. The CDR3 nucleotides read TGTGCCAGCAGCGTAGATGTTGGGGCGGGAGTCGCGAATGAGCAGTTCTTC. Translation: CASSVDVGAGVANEQFF.

The chain has TRBV19 and TRBJ2-5; perhaps TRBD1 as D (6 bases). Trimming removed 7 bases at V and 1 base at J, with 16 bases between. The germline V gene encodes CDR1 LNHDA and CDR2 SQIVND (reference sequence). The length of the CDR3 is 15 residues. CDR3 nucleotides: TGTGCCAGTAACCCAGAGGAAGGGGGCCAAGAGACCCAGTACTTC. It is translated as CASNPEEGGQETQYF.

V gene TRBV7-2 combines with J gene TRBJ2-2, with TRBD2 matching over 8 bases. V shed 1 base and J 9 bases; nucleotides not matched to a gene: 7. The CDR3 spans 15 residues. Germline CDR1 SGHTA, CDR2 FQGNSA. The CDR3 DNA reads TGTGCCAGCAGCTTAGATCCAGCGGGAGTGCGGGAGCTGTTTTTT. As protein: CASSLDPAGVRELFF.

This chain joins TRBV7-9 and TRBJ2-7; 7 bases line up with TRBD1. The length of the CDR3 is 15 residues. CDR1 and CDR2 from the germline V gene are SEHNR and FQNEAQ (reference sequence). J gave up 1 base and V 5 bases, and 8 bases lay outside the gene matches. The CDR3 here is CASSDRQGESYEQYF. In nucleotides, the CDR3 is TGTGCCAGCAGCGACAGACAGGGAGAGTCCTACGAGCAGTACTTC.

This chain connects TRBV29-1 to TRBJ2-3; 10 bases agree with TRBD1. Trimming took 5 bases from V and 0 from J; bases not matched to a gene: 14. The germline V gene has CDR1 SQVTM and CDR2 ANQGSEA. The CDR3 has 18 residues. CDR3 region: CSVINDRGLTASTDTQYF. The CDR3 DNA reads TGCAGCGTTATAAACGACAGGGGGCTAACCGCTAGCACAGATACGCAGTATTTT.

The rearrangement joins TRBV6-4 to TRBJ2-7; D possibly corresponds to TRBD1 (5 bases). V lost 6 bases and J 3 bases, leaving 15 bases between the germline ends. The CDR3 totals 14 residues. Germline assignment: CDR1 MRHNA and CDR2 SNTAGT. CDR3 nucleotide sequence: TGTGCCAGCAGGGGGCCCCCGGACAACTACGAGCAGTACTTC. Protein sequence: CASRGPPDNYEQYF.

The gene calls are TRBV5-5 and TRBJ2-6; D might be TRBD1 (6 bases). V lost 3 bases and J 1 base, leaving 8 bases between the germline ends. CDR1 and CDR2 from the germline V gene are SGHKS and YYEKEE (reference sequence). The CDR3 has 15 amino acids. CDR3 DNA sequence: TGTGCCAGCAGCTCGCAGGGGTCTGGGGCCAACGTCCTGACTTTC. Protein: CASSSQGSGANVLTF.

The chain uses TRBV3-1 (or the pseudogene TRBV3-2) and TRBJ2-2; D is perhaps TRBD2 (6 bases). The CDR3 spans 15 residues. Germline V gene data show CDR1 as LGHDT and CDR2 as YNNKEL (reference sequence). Trimming cost V 0 bases and J 6 bases, with 11 bases left between them. CDR3 residues: CASSQEGTPAGELFF. As DNA, the CDR3 is TGTGCCAGCAGCCAAGAGGGGACTCCCGCCGGGGAGCTGTTTTTT.